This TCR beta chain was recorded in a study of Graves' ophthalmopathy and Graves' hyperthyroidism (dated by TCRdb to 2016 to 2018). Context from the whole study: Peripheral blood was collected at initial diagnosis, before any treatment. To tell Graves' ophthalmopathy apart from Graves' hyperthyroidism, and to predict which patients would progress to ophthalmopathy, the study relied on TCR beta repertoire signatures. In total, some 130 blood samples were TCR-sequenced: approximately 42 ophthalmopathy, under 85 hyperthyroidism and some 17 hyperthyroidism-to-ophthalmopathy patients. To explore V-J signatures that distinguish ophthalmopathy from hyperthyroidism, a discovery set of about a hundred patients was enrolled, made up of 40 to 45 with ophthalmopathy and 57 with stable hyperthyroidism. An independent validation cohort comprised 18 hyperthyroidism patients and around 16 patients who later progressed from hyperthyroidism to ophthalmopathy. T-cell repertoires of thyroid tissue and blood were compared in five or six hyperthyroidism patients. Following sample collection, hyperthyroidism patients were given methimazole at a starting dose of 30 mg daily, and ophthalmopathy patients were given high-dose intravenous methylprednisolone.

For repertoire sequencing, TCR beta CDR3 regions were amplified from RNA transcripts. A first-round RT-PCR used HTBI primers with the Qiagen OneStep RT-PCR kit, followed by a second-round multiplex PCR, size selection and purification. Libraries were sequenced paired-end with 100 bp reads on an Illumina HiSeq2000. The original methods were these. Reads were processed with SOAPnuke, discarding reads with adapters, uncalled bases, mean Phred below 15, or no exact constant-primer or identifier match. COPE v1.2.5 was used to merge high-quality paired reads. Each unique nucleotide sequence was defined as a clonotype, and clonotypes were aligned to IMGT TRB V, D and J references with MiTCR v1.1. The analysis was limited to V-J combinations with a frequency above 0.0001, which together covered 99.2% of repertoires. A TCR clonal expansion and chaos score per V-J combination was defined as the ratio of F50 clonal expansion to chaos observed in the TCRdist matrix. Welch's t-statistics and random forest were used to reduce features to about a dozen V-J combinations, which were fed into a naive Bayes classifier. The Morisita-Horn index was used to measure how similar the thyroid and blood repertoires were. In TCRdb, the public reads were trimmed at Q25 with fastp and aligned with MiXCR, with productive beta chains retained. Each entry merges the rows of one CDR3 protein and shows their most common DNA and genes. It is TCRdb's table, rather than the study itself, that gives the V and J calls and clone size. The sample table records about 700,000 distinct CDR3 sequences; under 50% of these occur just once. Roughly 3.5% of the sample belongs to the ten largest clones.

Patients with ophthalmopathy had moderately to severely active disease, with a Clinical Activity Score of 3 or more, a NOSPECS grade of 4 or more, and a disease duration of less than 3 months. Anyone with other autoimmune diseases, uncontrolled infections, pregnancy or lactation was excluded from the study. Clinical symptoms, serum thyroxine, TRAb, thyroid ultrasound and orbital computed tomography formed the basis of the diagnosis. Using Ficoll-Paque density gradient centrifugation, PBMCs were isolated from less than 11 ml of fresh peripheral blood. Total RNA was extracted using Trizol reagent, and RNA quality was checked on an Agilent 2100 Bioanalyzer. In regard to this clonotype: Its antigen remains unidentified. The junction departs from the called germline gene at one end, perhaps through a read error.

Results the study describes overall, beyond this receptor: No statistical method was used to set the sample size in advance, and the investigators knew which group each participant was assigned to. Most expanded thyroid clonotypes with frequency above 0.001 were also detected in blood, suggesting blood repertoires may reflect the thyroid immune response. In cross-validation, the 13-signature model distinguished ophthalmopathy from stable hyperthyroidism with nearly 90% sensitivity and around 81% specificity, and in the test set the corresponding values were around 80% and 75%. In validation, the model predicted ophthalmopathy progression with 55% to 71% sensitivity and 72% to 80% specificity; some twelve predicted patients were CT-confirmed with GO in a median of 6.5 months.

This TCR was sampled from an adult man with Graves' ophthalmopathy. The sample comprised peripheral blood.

The CDR3: CASSRTTGDEQCF. The DNA sequence reads TGTGCCAGCAGCCGAACCACAGGGGACGAGCAGTGCTTC. The chain couples TRBV7-8 to TRBJ2-7; 7 of the junction bases match TRBD1. The CDR3 spans 13 residues, from the cysteine through the phenylalanine. Only the CDR3 part of the read is kept: 39 bases, read in frame from the first base. The germline V gene encodes CDR1 SGHVS and CDR2 FQNEAQ.